Sequencing of this TCR beta chain was carried out in a study of cytomegalovirus exposure and HLA in healthy donors. Germline CDR1 and CDR2: SGHVS and FQNEAQ. The CDR3 length is 13 residues. V shed 2 bases and J shed 6 bases, with 11 bases lying between them. Amplification used 60 Vbeta primers and 13 Jbeta primers. Repertoires were generated with immunoSEQ multiplex PCR, while TCRdb's copy carries only in-frame clones and drops some. The sample contains roughly 190,000 clones, 78% of which appear only once. The receptor comes from a female donor in good health and CMV-seronegative. Sample: PBMCs. J is TRBJ2-7 and V is TRBV7-8; weak D call: TRBD2 (6 bases). The CDR3 sequence is CASSLRQEGEQYF. CDR3 coding DNA: TGTGCCAGCAGCTTAAGGCAGGAGGGCGAGCAGTACTTC.